Following are 17 T cell receptor beta chains from one sample sequenced in a study of technical replicates of blood from several donors. Assay: immunoSEQ multiplex PCR; the TCRdb copy retains only in-frame clones and omits some. Of around 72,000 clones in the sample, about nine tenths were seen once. Sequenced: T cells isolated from PBMCs. Source of these receptors: a human donor in good health. Some clones in this sample may be carry-over from other donors' samples.

The rearrangement uses TRBV19 and TRBJ2-7, with TRBD1 identical over 8 bases. This CDR3 is 16 amino acids long. V gave up 2 bases and J gave up 2 bases; unmatched junction bases: 8. Germline V lookup: CDR1 LNHDA, CDR2 SQIVND (reference sequence). DNA for the CDR3: TGTGCCAGTAGTATATACTGGGGACAGGATGCCTACGAGCAGTACTTC. Its protein product is CASSIYWGQDAYEQYF.

This clone has more than one count but fewer than ten. The chain employs TRBV29-1 and TRBJ1-2; D is possibly TRBD1 (6 bases). The CDR3 length is 11 residues. Trimming removed 7 bases at V and 12 bases at J, with 18 bases between. Per germline, CDR1 SQVTM and CDR2 ANQGSEA. The CDR3 coding sequence is TGCAGCGCGATATCCGGGACACCCCACACCTTC. It translates to CSAISGTPHTF.

This chain joins TRBV7-2 and TRBJ2-7; 11 bases align to TRBD2. This CDR3 comprises 15 residues. After removal of 5 bases from V and 7 bases from J, the junction contained 10 bases not matched to a gene. The germline V gene encodes CDR1 SGHTA and CDR2 FQGNSA. The CDR3 spells CASSTRSGRAEEQYF. The CDR3 bases are TGTGCCAGCAGCACCCGTAGCGGGAGGGCGGAAGAGCAGTACTTC.

The V and J genes are TRBV7-6 and TRBJ1-2, with TRBD1 matching over 7 bases. The CDR3 spans 14 residues. J was trimmed by 4 bases and V by 5 bases; bases with no gene match: 7. Germline lookup yields CDR1 SGHVS and CDR2 FNYEAQ. The CDR3: CASSASTGTYGYTF. CDR3 sequence (DNA): TGTGCCAGCAGCGCATCGACAGGGACCTATGGCTACACCTTC.

V gene TRBV13 combines with J gene TRBJ2-1, with TRBD1 matching over 7 bases. Per the germline V gene, CDR1 is PRHDT and CDR2 is FYEKMQ (reference sequence). The V gene end was trimmed by 1 base and the J gene end by 4 bases; junction bases not matched to a gene: 10. This CDR3 contains 17 residues. CDR3 in DNA: TGTGCCAGCAGCTTAGAGGGGGCCCCTCAGTTATACAATGAGCAGTTCTTC. The encoded protein is CASSLEGAPQLYNEQFF.

The chain is built from TRBV7-9 and TRBJ1-2; no definite D call. This CDR3 contains 13 residues. V lost 4 bases and J lost 2, with 8 bases in between. CDR1 is SEHNR, CDR2 FQNEAQ, per germline (reference sequence). The CDR3 reads CASSSTENYGYTF. The CDR3 bases are TGTGCCAGCAGCTCGACTGAAAACTATGGCTACACCTTC.

The V gene is TRBV5-4, the J gene TRBJ2-7; 8 bases align to TRBD1. CDR1 and CDR2 (germline): SGHNT, YYREEE (reference sequence). J lost 3 bases, V lost 0 bases, and 2 bases had no gene match. The length of the CDR3 is 14 residues. Written as DNA, the CDR3 is TGTGCCAGCAGCTTGGGGGGGACAGGCTACGAGCAGTACTTC. This encodes CASSLGGTGYEQYF.

CDR3 sequence (DNA): TGTGCCAGCAGCAGATCGGGTACGCAGTATTTT. Translated, it gives CASSRSGTQYF. The rearrangement links TRBV28 to TRBJ2-3; D not certain. Germline V lookup: CDR1 MDHEN, CDR2 SYDVKM. The CDR3 has 11 residues. Trimming stripped 6 bases from V and 8 bases from J, with 9 bases between.

The chain links TRBV2 to TRBJ1-1, with D possibly matching TRBD1 (5 bases). V lost 5 bases and J 1 base, leaving 11 bases between the germline ends. This CDR3 is 14 amino acids long. The germline gives CDR1 SNHLY, CDR2 FYNNEI. The CDR3 DNA reads TGTGCCAGCAGTTTGTACCAGGGGAACACTGAAGCTTTCTTT. It specifies CASSLYQGNTEAFF.

This clone has only a few counts. The V gene is TRBV5-1, the J gene TRBJ2-5; 8 bases agree with TRBD1. The germline V gene has CDR1 SGHRS and CDR2 YFSETQ. V dropped 0 bases and J dropped 4; count of bases not matched to a gene: 5. This CDR3 is 15 amino acids long. Here the CDR3 reads CASSLDPGGGETQYF. In DNA, the CDR3 is TGCGCCAGCAGCTTGGACCCAGGGGGCGGAGAGACCCAGTACTTC.

This clone appeared a single time. The chain recombines TRBV10-2 with TRBJ1-1; D gene ambiguous. The germline V gene has CDR1 WSHSY and CDR2 SAAADI. V was pared by 2 bases and J by 0 bases, with 10 bases between. The CDR3 is 15 residues long. The DNA of the CDR3 is TGCGCCAGCAGTGAGGGGTCGGGGTTGAACACTGAAGCTTTCTTT. Residues: CASSEGSGLNTEAFF.

This clone was seen only once. The chain recombines TRBV28 with TRBJ1-2; maybe TRBD1 (6 bases). V lost 1 base, J lost 4 bases, and 13 bases lay in between. CDR1 and CDR2 from the germline V gene are MDHEN and SYDVKM. CDR3 length: 15 residues. For the CDR3, the DNA is TGTGCCAGCAGTTTATTTCAGGGGTCCAGCTATGGCTACACCTTC. As protein: CASSLFQGSSYGYTF.

The chain recombines TRBV6-1 with TRBJ2-7; D perhaps matches TRBD1 (5 bases). Germline assignment: CDR1 MNHNS and CDR2 SASEGT. Trimming took off 0 bases at V and 2 bases at J, with 11 bases between the two ends. The CDR3 is 15 amino acids. The CDR3 DNA follows: TGTGCCAGCAGTGAAGCCCAGGGTACGGCCTACGAGCAGTACTTC. Residues: CASSEAQGTAYEQYF.

The J gene is TRBJ1-5, the V gene TRBV5-1; 7 bases agree with TRBD1. CDR1 and CDR2 from the germline V gene are SGHRS and YFSETQ. V trimming: 4 bases; J trimming: 0 bases; junction bases outside the gene matches: 4. CDR3 length equals 15 residues. The CDR3 reads CASSIWTGSNQPQHF. The CDR3 DNA reads as TGCGCCAGCAGCATTTGGACAGGTAGCAATCAGCCCCAGCATTTT. Full variable domain (remainder filled in from reference TRBV5-1 and TRBJ1-5): KAGVTQTPRYLIKTRGQQVTLSCSPISGHRSVSWYQQTPGQGLQFLFEYFSETQRNKGNFPGRFSGRQFSNSRSEMNVSTLELGDSALYLCASSIWTGSNQPQHFGDGTRLSIL.

J is TRBJ1-5 and V is TRBV15, with TRBD1 matching 8 bases. V was pared by 0 bases and J by 5 bases, with 3 bases of the junction left unmatched. The CDR3 spans 15 residues. In germline, CDR1 is LNHNV, CDR2 YYDKDF (reference sequence). Written as DNA, the CDR3 is TGTGCCACCAGCAGAGATGGACAGGGTGATCAGCCCCAGCATTTT. It specifies CATSRDGQGDQPQHF.

The table lists this clone with a count of one. The V gene is TRBV11-3, the J gene TRBJ2-7; D uncertain. CDR3 length: 14 amino acids. V lost 5 bases and J lost 2, with 13 bases in between. Germline values: CDR1 SGHNT, CDR2 YENEEA. CDR3 bases: TGTGCCAGCAGCAACAGCCCTCGCCCCTACGAGCAGTACTTC. It encodes CASSNSPRPYEQYF.

This chain connects TRBV6-5 to TRBJ2-1, with 14 bases aligning to TRBD2. Germline CDR1 MNHEY, CDR2 SVGAGI. The ends lost 2 bases at V and 6 bases at J; junction bases unmatched: 0. This CDR3 contains 15 residues. The CDR3 sequence is CASSYGLAGGNEQFF. CDR3 sequence (DNA): TGTGCCAGCAGTTACGGACTAGCGGGGGGCAATGAGCAGTTCTTC.